These 20 T cell receptor beta chains were sequenced from one sample in a study of cytomegalovirus exposure and HLA in healthy donors. Primers included in the PCR were 60 Vbeta and 13 Jbeta primers. Clones were read by immunoSEQ multiplex PCR, and TCRdb kept only the in-frame ones, dropping some. The repertoire consists of roughly 130,000 clones, with about four fifths occurring once and the leading ten covering 0.95% to 1.1%. Sequenced: PBMCs. These receptors all come from a human donor in good health.

This clone was counted a few times. The chain is built from TRBV2 and TRBJ1-5; TRBD1 aligns across 10 bases. The CDR3 extends over 16 amino acids. Looked up from germline, CDR1 is SNHLY and CDR2 is FYNNEI. Unmatched junction bases numbered 9, after V lost 5 bases and J lost 5 bases. For the CDR3, the DNA is TGTGCCAGCAGTCCTCTGGACAGGGGGATTGATCAGCCCCAGCATTTT. Encoded protein: CASSPLDRGIDQPQHF.

This clone showed up just once. The rearrangement links TRBV13 to TRBJ2-7; 7 bases are a match to TRBD1. In germline, CDR1 is PRHDT, CDR2 FYEKMQ (reference sequence). This CDR3 spans 11 amino acids. The trim removed 8 bases at V and 3 bases at J, leaving 1 base unmatched. CDR3 region: CASGQVYEQYF. The DNA of the CDR3 is TGTGCCAGCGGACAGGTCTACGAGCAGTACTTC.

The rearrangement joins TRBV4-1 to TRBJ2-7; no clear D gene. Germline CDR1 reads MGHRA; CDR2 reads YSYEKL. Deletions cut 4 bases from V and 5 bases from J, with 15 bases between. The CDR3 spans 14 residues. CDR3 nucleotides: TGCGCCAGCAGCCCTACGGTGATAGAAGACGAGCAGTACTTC. Translating gives CASSPTVIEDEQYF.

CDR3 nucleotide sequence: TGCAGCGTTGTCCCGGGATACACTGAAGCTTTCTTT. Amino acids: CSVVPGYTEAFF. The chain combines TRBV29-1 with TRBJ1-1, with D hard to call. The CDR3 sequence is 12 residues long. The germline V gene has CDR1 SQVTM and CDR2 ANQGSEA. V lost 4 bases and J 3 bases, leaving 9 bases between the germline ends. The entire variable domain, with the rest obtained from reference TRBV29-1 and TRBJ1-1, is as follows: SAVISQKPSRDICQRGTSLTIQCQVDSQVTMMFWYRQQPGQSLTLIATANQGSEATYESGFVIDKFPISRPNLTFSTLTVSNMSPEDSSIYLCSVVPGYTEAFFGQGTRLTVV.

Only one count was recorded for this clone. The CDR3 is CASRSSDRGNNQPQHF. CDR3 nucleotides: TGTGCCAGTAGATCTTCCGACAGGGGAAACAATCAGCCCCAGCATTTT. V usage is TRBV19 and J usage is TRBJ1-5; 8 bases agree with TRBD1. This CDR3 contains 16 residues. Trimming at V came to 6 bases and at J to 3 bases, leaving 10 bases not matched to a gene. From germline, CDR1 is LNHDA and CDR2 SQIVND (reference sequence).

This chain uses TRBV6-1 with TRBJ2-1, with 7 nucleotides matching TRBD1. Germline loops: CDR1 MNHNS, CDR2 SASEGT. CDR3 length equals 16 residues. The trim removed 8 bases at V and 6 bases at J, leaving 16 bases unmatched. For the CDR3, the DNA is TGTGCCAGCCGTGGGGGACAGTTCGAACCGGGCAATGAGCAGTTCTTC. Protein sequence: CASRGGQFEPGNEQFF.

In nucleotides, the CDR3 is TGTGCCAGCAGCTTAAGGTTTACTAGTGATACGCAGTATTTT. Translated, it gives CASSLRFTSDTQYF. The rearrangement joins TRBV7-9 to TRBJ2-3, with a possible D match to TRBD2 (5 bases). There are 14 residues in the CDR3. CDR1 and CDR2 (germline): SEHNR, FQNEAQ (reference sequence). Deletions cut 2 bases from V and 6 bases from J, with 12 bases between.

The CDR3 DNA reads TGTGCCAGCAGCCTGGGACTGAACACCGGGGAGCTGTTTTTT. It specifies CASSLGLNTGELFF. The chain combines TRBV7-6 with TRBJ2-2; tentative D call: TRBD2 (6 bases). CDR3 length: 14 residues. Trimming stripped 5 bases from V and 1 base from J, with 8 bases between. Germline V CDR1 and CDR2: SGHVS, FNYEAQ.

This clone has more than one count but fewer than ten. V gene TRBV7-9 combines with J gene TRBJ2-1; D is undetermined. This CDR3 has 15 residues. Trimming left V 7 bases short and J 4 bases short, with 17 bases between. Germline CDR1 SEHNR, CDR2 FQNEAQ (reference sequence). The CDR3 DNA sequence: TGTGCCAGCACTGATGGGCGATCTACGTACAATGAGCAGTTCTTC. The encoded protein is CASTDGRSTYNEQFF.

This clone has more than one count but fewer than ten. The chain carries TRBV5-6 and TRBJ1-1, with D uncertain. Germline loops: CDR1 SGHDT, CDR2 YYEEEE. V was trimmed by 3 bases and J by 5 bases, leaving 14 bases between them. The CDR3 is 14 amino acids. CDR3 DNA sequence: TGTGCCAGCAGCTCAATTCAATACATAACTGAAGCTTTCTTT. Its translation is CASSSIQYITEAFF.

The chain employs TRBV5-1 and TRBJ1-2; D is unresolved. This CDR3 comprises 11 residues. The V and J ends lost 9 bases and 4 bases respectively, with 10 bases between them. Germline lookup yields CDR1 SGHRS and CDR2 YFSETQ. The CDR3, as DNA: TGCGCCACCCTTGGGCGCTATGGCTACACCTTC. Translated: CATLGRYGYTF.

The chain links TRBV25-1 to TRBJ1-5; D unresolved. The V end lost 4 bases, the J end lost 6 bases, and 10 bases lay between the germline ends. The CDR3 length is 13 residues. The germline V gene has CDR1 MGHDK and CDR2 SYGVNS. CDR3 in DNA: TGTGCCAGCAGTGTGGGAGGGTCTCAGCCCCAGCATTTT. Its translation is CASSVGGSQPQHF.

The rearrangement uses TRBV7-8 and TRBJ2-7, with D tentatively TRBD1 (6 bases). Trimming pared 8 bases from V and 6 bases from J, leaving 17 bases between. The CDR3 consists of 13 residues. The V gene's germline CDR1 is SGHVS and CDR2 FQNEAQ. The CDR3 sequence is CASDPFGGAEQYF. The CDR3 DNA follows: TGTGCCAGCGACCCTTTTGGGGGCGCCGAGCAGTACTTC.

To note about this clone: Relative to the germline gene, one junction end is altered; a read error may explain this. The chain joins TRBV7-9 to TRBJ2-7, with D perhaps TRBD2 (6 bases). This CDR3 region has 16 residues. Germline assignment: CDR1 SEHNR and CDR2 FQNEAQ (reference sequence). DNA for the CDR3: TGTTCCAGCAGCGGAGCGGACGCAGGGAGGACCTACGAGCAGTACTTC. Protein sequence: CSSSGADAGRTYEQYF.

The chain has TRBV6-6 and TRBJ1-4; TRBD1 matches at 8 bases. Germline V CDR1 and CDR2: MNHNY, SVGAGI (reference sequence). The V and J ends lost 6 bases and 8 bases, in that order; junction bases with no gene match: 14. This CDR3 region has 16 residues. DNA for the CDR3: TGTGCCAGCAGGCAGTTGCAGGGGGCGCAACTAGAAAAACTGTTTTTT. Its translation: CASRQLQGAQLEKLFF.

The V gene is TRBV4-1, the J gene TRBJ2-3; TRBD1 matches at 7 bases. J gave up 6 bases and V 4 bases, and 10 bases lay outside the gene matches. This CDR3 spans 15 amino acids. Germline loops: CDR1 MGHRA, CDR2 YSYEKL. The CDR3 region has the DNA TGCGCCAGCAGCCTGGCCGGGACAGTGGCCGATACGCAGTATTTT. As protein: CASSLAGTVADTQYF.

This sequence joins TRBV5-1 and TRBJ1-5; tentatively, D is TRBD1 (5 bases). The CDR3 is 15 amino acids. Germline assignment: CDR1 SGHRS and CDR2 YFSETQ. V lost 1 base and J 6 bases, leaving 14 bases between the germline ends. The chain's CDR3 is CASSLNTGSGQPQHF. Written as DNA, the CDR3 is TGCGCCAGCAGCTTGAATACAGGTTCAGGTCAGCCCCAGCATTTT.

This clone was detected a few times. The V call is TRBV5-8, the J call TRBJ1-2, with D possibly being TRBD1 (5 bases). This CDR3 region has 15 residues. In germline, CDR1 is SGHTS, CDR2 YDEGEE. The V end was cut by 7 bases, the J end by 5 bases, with 21 bases between. The chain's CDR3 is CASYLAHAGTYGYTF. The CDR3 DNA reads as TGTGCCAGCTATCTGGCCCACGCGGGGACTTATGGCTACACCTTC.

This rearrangement joins TRBV9 to TRBJ1-2; possible D gene TRBD1, 6 bases. Trimming cost V 3 bases and J 7 bases, with 22 bases left between them. Germline V gives CDR1 SGDLS, CDR2 YYNGEE. The CDR3 is 16 amino acids. CDR3 amino acids: CASSANRDTIRTGYTF. CDR3 DNA: TGTGCCAGCAGCGCGAACCGGGACACAATACGCACTGGCTACACCTTC.

This chain joins TRBV5-6 and TRBJ2-6, with a possible D match to TRBD2 (6 bases). CDR1 and CDR2 (germline): SGHDT, YYEEEE. Trimming removed 0 bases at V and 3 bases at J, with 10 bases between. The length of the CDR3 is 16 residues. CDR3 in DNA: TGTGCCAGCAGCTTGGCCGGGGGTAGTGGGGCCAACGTCCTGACTTTC. Translation: CASSLAGGSGANVLTF.